These 13 T cell receptor beta chains were all obtained from the same sample, sequenced in a study of T cell clonality in common variable immunodeficiency. Method: immunoSEQ multiplex PCR; TCRdb's copy keeps in-frame clones and lacks some. Listed here are tens of thousands of clones without any singletons, the top ten holding about 3.8%. Sample: peripheral blood mononuclear cells. These receptors were obtained from a person aged 18-70 years in good health.

With respect to this clone: The read gets to within 3 residues of the CDR3 end, and the germline J gene fills in the rest. The chain has TRBV7-9 and TRBJ1-2, with 9 bases fitting TRBD1. Germline CDR1 SEHNR, CDR2 FQNEAQ (reference sequence). This CDR3 has 15 amino acids. This CDR3 is CASSAAGQGLYDYTF. The sequenced CDR3 bases are TGTGCCAGCAGCGCCGCAGGACAGGGGTTATACGAC.

A few counts support this clone. The junction departs from the called germline gene at one end, perhaps through a read error. The read stops 3 residues short of the end of the CDR3; the missing end is completed from the germline J gene. The same CDR3 arises from other DNA sequences in this sample as well. The chain carries TRBV13 and TRBJ1-3; D not resolved. This CDR3 contains 16 residues. The V gene's germline CDR1 is PRHDT and CDR2 FYEKMQ (reference sequence). The CDR3 DNA, read in part, is TGTGCCAGCAGCCCCACTCGGGGTTTTGTTGGAAACACG. It codes for CASSPTRGFVGNT. The full CDR3 is CASSPTRGFVGNTIYF.

Notes on this clone: The CDR3 goes on 3 residues after the read ends, and that part is filled in from the germline J gene. The rearrangement joins TRBV30 to TRBJ1-1; D is undetermined. CDR1 and CDR2 from the germline V gene are GTSNPN and SVGIG (reference sequence). The germline V and J ends were trimmed by 0 bases and 4 bases, with 9 bases remaining between them. CDR3 size: 13 residues. The sequenced part of the CDR3 DNA is TGTGCCTGGAGTGTAGACGGGTTCACTGAA. Protein: CAWSVDGFTE. The full CDR3 is CAWSVDGFTEAFF.

This clone came up many times. Incomplete CDR3 DNA: TGCGCCAGCAGCTTGGCTCGGGTAGATACG. It translates to CASSLARVDT. The whole CDR3 protein is CASSLARVDTQYF. This sequence joins TRBV5-1 and TRBJ2-3; D gene uncertain. Coverage ceases 3 residues before the CDR3 finishes, and the germline J gene fills in the end. This CDR3 has 13 residues. CDR1 SGHRS and CDR2 YFSETQ come from the germline V gene. V was clipped by 0 bases and J by 5 bases, with 7 bases between them.

In its sample, this clone was seen many times. The observed sequence ends 3 residues before the CDR3 terminus, with the missing tail filled in from the germline J gene. The V gene is TRBV2, the J gene TRBJ2-5, with 10 bases identical to TRBD2. V lost 2 bases, J lost 5 bases, and 5 bases stayed unmatched. Germline V gene data show CDR1 as SNHLY and CDR2 as FYNNEI. The CDR3 runs 15 residues. CDR3 sequence reads: CASSESGTSAETQYF. CDR3 DNA, as far as it was read: TGTGCCAGCAGTGAATCTGGGACTAGCGCGGAGACC.

This clone appeared many times. The CDR3 extends 3 residues past the end of the read, so its final part is completed from the germline J gene. Other DNA sequences from this sample encode an identical CDR3 as well. The rearrangement joins TRBV5-4 to TRBJ2-3; no clear D. The V and J ends lost 0 bases and 0 bases respectively, with 8 bases between them. Germline CDR1 SGHNT, CDR2 YYREEE (reference sequence). This CDR3 comprises 15 residues. This CDR3 reads CASSLGATSTDTQYF. CDR3 DNA (partial): TGTGCCAGCAGCTTGGGTGCAACTAGCACAGATACG. The variable domain in full, completed from reference TRBV5-4 and TRBJ2-3, reads ETGVTQSPTHLIKTRGQQVTLRCSSQSGHNTVSWYQQALGQGPQFIFQYYREEENGRGNFPPRFSGLQFPNYSSELNVNALELDDSALYLCASSLGATSTDTQYFGPGTRLTVL.

Of note for this clone: Read coverage stops 3 residues before the CDR3 terminus; the germline J gene supplies the remainder. The chain has TRBV7-9 and TRBJ1-2; D uncertain. The CDR3 length is 14 residues. CDR1 and CDR2 from the germline V gene are SEHNR and FQNEAQ (reference sequence). Partial CDR3 DNA: TGTGCCAGCAGCTTTTCCTATCAAGAAAACGAC. Residues: CASSFSYQEND. The entire CDR3 protein is CASSFSYQENDYTF. The entire variable domain, with the rest obtained from reference TRBV7-9 and TRBJ1-2, is as follows: DTGVSQNPRHKITKRGQNVTFRCDPISEHNRLYWYRQTLGQGPEFLTYFQNEAQLEKSRLLSDRFSAERPKGSFSTLEIQRTEQGDSAMYLCASSFSYQENDYTFGSGTRLTVV.

This clone was detected ten times or more. The read is 3 residues too short to cover the CDR3 end, so that end is filled in from the germline J gene. This sequence joins TRBV29-1 and TRBJ2-3, with 7 bases matching TRBD1. Germline V CDR1 and CDR2: SQVTM, ANQGSEA. V shed 6 bases and J 4 bases; nucleotides not matched to a gene: 7. The CDR3 length is 13 residues. The part of the CDR3 DNA that was read is TGCAGCGTGGGACGACAGGGACCAGATACG. This gives the protein CSVGRQGPDT. The CDR3 as a whole reads CSVGRQGPDTQYF.

This clone appeared many times. Sequencing ends 3 residues short of the CDR3 end; the germline J gene provides the rest. The V call is TRBV4-2, the J call TRBJ2-5; TRBD2 agrees at 13 bases. Germline V gives CDR1 LGHNA, CDR2 YNFKEQ. V was pared by 1 base and J by 2 bases, with 1 base of the junction left unmatched. The CDR3 consists of 16 residues. This CDR3 is CASSQGLAGGQETQYF. CDR3 DNA (partial): TGTGCCAGCAGCCAAGGACTAGCGGGGGGACAAGAGACC.

This clone appeared many times. The CDR3 end is not reached by the read, which stops 3 residues before it; the germline J gene fills it in. The chain recombines TRBV5-1 with TRBJ2-5; a possible D gene is TRBD1 (5 bases). Trimming left V 0 bases short and J 4 bases short, with 7 bases between. CDR3 length: 13 residues. Germline values: CDR1 SGHRS, CDR2 YFSETQ. The CDR3 bases that were read are TGCGCCAGCAGCTTGGGGGGCGGAGAGACC. Translated, it gives CASSLGGGET. The entire CDR3 protein reads CASSLGGGETQYF.

This clone was seen a handful of times. The read terminates 3 residues ahead of where the CDR3 ends, so the germline J gene completes it. The chain recombines TRBV7-9 with TRBJ1-1, with D maybe TRBD1 (5 bases). The V and J ends lost 5 bases and 2 bases respectively, with 15 bases between them. The germline V gene encodes CDR1 SEHNR and CDR2 FQNEAQ (reference sequence). This CDR3 has 15 amino acids. Partial CDR3 DNA: TGTGCCAGCAGCCACGGAGGGGCGATTAACACTGAA. It yields the protein CASSHGGAINTE. From start to end, the CDR3 is CASSHGGAINTEAFF.

There are many counts of this clone. The missing CDR3 end, 3 residues past where the read stops, is filled in from the germline J gene. The genes are TRBV14 and TRBJ1-6; D unclear. The germline gives CDR1 SGHDN, CDR2 FVKESK. This CDR3 has 12 residues. V lost 0 bases and J lost 9, with 3 bases in between. CDR3 DNA, as far as it was read: TGTGCCAGCAGCCAAGATATTTCACCC. Translating gives CASSQDISP. In full, the CDR3 reads CASSQDISPLHF.

This clone occurred many times. The read comes to an end 3 residues before the CDR3 does, leaving the germline J gene to fill in the end. The rearrangement joins TRBV18 to TRBJ2-7; D tentatively fits TRBD1 or TRBD2 (9 bases each). CDR3 length equals 18 residues. The V end lost 6 bases, the J end lost 2 bases, and 26 bases lay between the germline ends. CDR1 and CDR2 from the germline V gene are KGHSH and LQKENI. The CDR3 DNA, read in part, is TGTGCCAGCTCCCGGGACAGGGTACCGGGACTAGCTACCTACGAG. Translated: CASSRDRVPGLATYE. The whole CDR3 sequence is CASSRDRVPGLATYEQYF.